Listed below are T cell receptor beta chains from one sample, sequenced in a study of technical replicates of blood from several donors. Repertoires were generated with immunoSEQ multiplex PCR, while TCRdb's copy carries only in-frame clones and drops some. This table has some 81,000 clones, about 91% appearing once. The sample consisted of T cells isolated from PBMCs. These receptors were obtained from a human donor in good health. Each CDR3 is given with its conserved first and last residue. Fields, in order: D gene, V gene, clone size, J gene, CDR3 protein, CDR3 DNA. The D gene is left open where the match is weak. The size field is filled for only some rows; it gives once, few, many or a size class.

d_call: TRBD1
v_call: TRBV14
clone_size: NA
j_call: TRBJ2-6
cdr3_aa: CASSPRDRGPNGANVLTF
cdr3_nt: TGTGCCAGCAGCCCACGGGACAGGGGGCCGAATGGGGCCAACGTCCTGACTTTC

d_call: NA
v_call: TRBV2
clone_size: NA
j_call: TRBJ2-5
cdr3_aa: CASSEKSAGRETQYF
cdr3_nt: TGTGCCAGCAGTGAAAAGTCGGCGGGACGGGAGACCCAGTACTTC

d_call: NA
v_call: TRBV11-3
clone_size: NA
j_call: TRBJ2-2
cdr3_aa: CASSLGLTLTGELFF
cdr3_nt: TGTGCCAGCAGCTTAGGTCTCACTCTCACCGGGGAGCTGTTTTTT

d_call: NA
v_call: TRBV18
clone_size: NA
j_call: TRBJ1-5
cdr3_aa: CASSRGTPGPQPQHF
cdr3_nt: TGTGCCAGCTCACGTGGGACACCCGGCCCTCAGCCCCAGCATTTT

d_call: NA
v_call: TRBV11-2
clone_size: NA
j_call: TRBJ2-7
cdr3_aa: CASSRRLVIYEQYF
cdr3_nt: TGTGCCAGCAGTAGACGTCTAGTCATCTACGAGCAGTACTTC

d_call: NA
v_call: TRBV5-1
clone_size: NA
j_call: TRBJ2-2
cdr3_aa: CASRFGGTGELFF
cdr3_nt: TGCGCCAGCAGGTTCGGGGGCACCGGGGAGCTGTTTTTT

d_call: NA
v_call: TRBV30
clone_size: NA
j_call: TRBJ2-7
cdr3_aa: CASSGTYEQYF
cdr3_nt: TGTGCCTCATCCGGTACCTACGAGCAGTACTTC

d_call: NA
v_call: TRBV29-1
clone_size: NA
j_call: TRBJ2-2
cdr3_aa: CSVTGHTNTGELFF
cdr3_nt: TGCAGCGTGACGGGACATACGAACACCGGGGAGCTGTTTTTT

d_call: TRBD1
v_call: TRBV19
clone_size: NA
j_call: TRBJ2-7
cdr3_aa: CASRKTGNPYEQYF
cdr3_nt: TGTGCCAGTCGCAAGACAGGGAATCCCTACGAGCAGTACTTC

d_call: TRBD1
v_call: TRBV7-9
clone_size: NA
j_call: TRBJ1-4
cdr3_aa: CASSEDLTGAQEKLFF
cdr3_nt: TGTGCCAGCAGCGAAGACCTGACAGGGGCTCAGGAAAAACTGTTTTTT

d_call: TRBD1
v_call: TRBV27
clone_size: NA
j_call: TRBJ1-1
cdr3_aa: CASSPRGRLYTEAFF
cdr3_nt: TGTGCCAGCAGTCCGAGGGGGCGCCTGTACACTGAAGCTTTCTTT

d_call: NA
v_call: TRBV18
clone_size: once
j_call: TRBJ2-7
cdr3_aa: CASSPGRVYEQYF
cdr3_nt: TGTGCCAGCTCACCGGGCAGGGTTTACGAGCAGTACTTC

d_call: NA
v_call: TRBV28
clone_size: NA
j_call: TRBJ1-2
cdr3_aa: CASSVPGGRPNYGYTF
cdr3_nt: TGTGCCAGCAGTGTCCCGGGGGGTCGACCGAACTATGGCTACACCTTC

d_call: NA
v_call: TRBV30
clone_size: NA
j_call: TRBJ1-1
cdr3_aa: CAWARNVGVNTEAFF
cdr3_nt: TGTGCCTGGGCCAGGAACGTCGGGGTGAACACTGAAGCTTTCTTT

d_call: TRBD1
v_call: TRBV28
clone_size: NA
j_call: TRBJ1-1
cdr3_aa: CASSPGQGGTEAFF
cdr3_nt: TGTGCCAGCAGTCCGGGACAGGGAGGAACTGAAGCTTTCTTT

d_call: TRBD1
v_call: TRBV19
clone_size: NA
j_call: TRBJ1-2
cdr3_aa: CASWGQGAIIDGYTF
cdr3_nt: TGTGCCAGTTGGGGACAGGGGGCCATTATTGATGGCTACACCTTC

d_call: TRBD1
v_call: TRBV9
clone_size: NA
j_call: TRBJ1-2
cdr3_aa: CASSIGTGWDGYTF
cdr3_nt: TGTGCCAGCAGCATCGGGACAGGGTGGGATGGCTACACCTTC

d_call: TRBD2
v_call: TRBV2
clone_size: NA
j_call: TRBJ2-1
cdr3_aa: CASRISGGGYNEQFF
cdr3_nt: TGTGCCAGCAGAATAAGCGGGGGGGGTTACAATGAGCAGTTCTTC

d_call: TRBD1
v_call: TRBV28
clone_size: NA
j_call: TRBJ1-6
cdr3_aa: CASKGQGTERGSPLHF
cdr3_nt: TGTGCCAGCAAGGGACAGGGAACCGAGAGGGGTTCACCCCTCCACTTT

d_call: NA
v_call: TRBV4-1
clone_size: NA
j_call: TRBJ2-7
cdr3_aa: CASSQEGPIVYEQYF
cdr3_nt: TGCGCCAGCAGCCAAGAGGGCCCAATAGTCTACGAGCAGTACTTC

d_call: NA
v_call: TRBV10-3
clone_size: NA
j_call: TRBJ2-7
cdr3_aa: CAISESDSVIEQYF
cdr3_nt: TGTGCCATCAGTGAGTCGGACAGCGTTATCGAGCAGTACTTC

d_call: NA
v_call: TRBV10-2
clone_size: NA
j_call: TRBJ1-1
cdr3_aa: CASTLGGQAPWNTEAFF
cdr3_nt: TGCGCCAGCACCCTCGGGGGGCAGGCCCCTTGGAACACTGAAGCTTTCTTT

d_call: TRBD2
v_call: TRBV28
clone_size: NA
j_call: TRBJ2-7
cdr3_aa: CASSLRNWSGREPYEQYF
cdr3_nt: TGTGCCAGCAGTTTACGAAACTGGAGCGGGAGGGAACCCTACGAGCAGTACTTC

d_call: NA
v_call: TRBV16
clone_size: NA
j_call: TRBJ1-1
cdr3_aa: CASSQLGGLNTEAFF
cdr3_nt: TGTGCCAGCAGCCAATTGGGGGGGCTAAACACTGAAGCTTTCTTT

d_call: NA
v_call: TRBV7-2
clone_size: NA
j_call: TRBJ2-7
cdr3_aa: CASSSVGGSYEQYF
cdr3_nt: TGTGCCAGCAGCTCGGTAGGGGGAAGCTACGAGCAGTACTTC

d_call: NA
v_call: TRBV7-2
clone_size: few
j_call: TRBJ1-1
cdr3_aa: CATRQLNTEAFF
cdr3_nt: TGTGCCACCAGACAGTTGAACACTGAAGCTTTCTTT

d_call: NA
v_call: TRBV7-9
clone_size: NA
j_call: TRBJ2-7
cdr3_aa: CASTNDLRGRYEQYF
cdr3_nt: TGTGCCAGCACCAACGACCTTAGGGGAAGGTACGAGCAGTACTTC

d_call: TRBD2
v_call: TRBV9
clone_size: NA
j_call: TRBJ2-5
cdr3_aa: CASSLTSGQETQYF
cdr3_nt: TGTGCCAGCAGCCTGACTAGCGGCCAAGAGACCCAGTACTTC

d_call: TRBD1
v_call: TRBV19
clone_size: NA
j_call: TRBJ1-2
cdr3_aa: CASSHATGTVTNYGYTF
cdr3_nt: TGTGCCAGTAGCCATGCAACCGGGACAGTGACTAACTATGGCTACACCTTC

d_call: TRBD1
v_call: TRBV11-2
clone_size: NA
j_call: TRBJ2-7
cdr3_aa: CASSVDRGRVHEQYF
cdr3_nt: TGTGCCAGCAGCGTCGACAGGGGGCGAGTCCACGAGCAGTACTTC

d_call: TRBD1
v_call: TRBV7-2
clone_size: NA
j_call: TRBJ2-7
cdr3_aa: CASSLWDSYEQYF
cdr3_nt: TGTGCCAGCAGCTTATGGGACAGCTACGAGCAGTACTTC

d_call: NA
v_call: TRBV10-3
clone_size: few
j_call: TRBJ1-1
cdr3_aa: CAISERRGNTEAFF
cdr3_nt: TGTGCCATCAGTGAGCGGCGCGGTAACACTGAAGCTTTCTTT

d_call: TRBD2
v_call: TRBV7-8
clone_size: NA
j_call: TRBJ2-7
cdr3_aa: CASSFERGTYEQYF
cdr3_nt: TGTGCCAGCAGCTTCGAGCGGGGCACCTACGAGCAGTACTTC

d_call: NA
v_call: TRBV7-8
clone_size: NA
j_call: TRBJ1-4
cdr3_aa: CASSATGTHEKLFF
cdr3_nt: TGTGCCAGCAGCGCTACAGGTACCCATGAAAAACTGTTTTTT

d_call: TRBD2
v_call: TRBV5-4
clone_size: once
j_call: TRBJ2-3
cdr3_aa: CASTGRGVRQYF
cdr3_nt: TGTGCCAGCACCGGTCGGGGGGTCAGGCAGTATTTT

d_call: NA
v_call: TRBV4-1
clone_size: NA
j_call: TRBJ2-7
cdr3_aa: CASSLRLASEDYEQYF
cdr3_nt: TGCGCCAGCAGCCTTCGTCTAGCTAGCGAGGACTACGAGCAGTACTTC

d_call: NA
v_call: TRBV29-1
clone_size: NA
j_call: TRBJ2-1
cdr3_aa: CSHIRGENEQFF
cdr3_nt: TGCAGCCATATTCGGGGTGAAAATGAGCAGTTCTTC

d_call: NA
v_call: TRBV30
clone_size: NA
j_call: TRBJ1-1
cdr3_aa: CAWSPAGLNTEAFF
cdr3_nt: TGTGCCTGGAGTCCCGCAGGGCTCAACACTGAAGCTTTCTTT

d_call: NA
v_call: TRBV7-3
clone_size: NA
j_call: TRBJ2-3
cdr3_aa: CASSLHSGNSDTQYF
cdr3_nt: TGTGCCAGCAGCTTACATTCGGGAAACTCAGATACGCAGTATTTT

d_call: TRBD1
v_call: TRBV15
clone_size: NA
j_call: TRBJ1-4
cdr3_aa: CATSRDWTGSYPNEKLFF
cdr3_nt: TGTGCCACCAGCAGAGATTGGACAGGGTCATATCCTAATGAAAAACTGTTTTTT

d_call: NA
v_call: TRBV20-1
clone_size: NA
j_call: TRBJ1-1
cdr3_aa: CHTGKTEAFF
cdr3_nt: TGCCATACAGGGAAAACTGAAGCTTTCTTT

d_call: TRBD2
v_call: TRBV27
clone_size: NA
j_call: TRBJ2-5
cdr3_aa: CASSSLAGNQETQYF
cdr3_nt: TGTGCCAGCAGTTCACTAGCGGGAAATCAAGAGACCCAGTACTTC

d_call: TRBD2
v_call: TRBV18
clone_size: NA
j_call: TRBJ2-3
cdr3_aa: CASSPLAGTDTQYF
cdr3_nt: TGTGCCAGCTCACCCCTAGCGGGCACAGATACGCAGTATTTT

d_call: NA
v_call: TRBV27
clone_size: NA
j_call: TRBJ1-1
cdr3_aa: CASSLGLSTRDTEAFF
cdr3_nt: TGTGCCAGCAGTTTAGGACTCTCCACAAGGGACACTGAAGCTTTCTTT

d_call: NA
v_call: TRBV30
clone_size: NA
j_call: TRBJ1-5
cdr3_aa: CAWSGGRGTNQPQHF
cdr3_nt: TGTGCCTGGAGTGGGGGTCGCGGGACTAATCAGCCCCAGCATTTT

d_call: NA
v_call: TRBV5-1
clone_size: NA
j_call: TRBJ2-7
cdr3_aa: CASSLALRESSYEQYF
cdr3_nt: TGCGCCAGCAGCTTGGCCCTCAGGGAAAGCTCCTACGAGCAGTACTTC

d_call: TRBD1
v_call: TRBV5-1
clone_size: NA
j_call: TRBJ1-2
cdr3_aa: CASSLGQGRDYGYTF
cdr3_nt: TGCGCCAGCAGCTTAGGACAGGGGAGAGACTATGGCTACACCTTC

d_call: NA
v_call: TRBV5-1
clone_size: NA
j_call: TRBJ1-5
cdr3_aa: CASSLTGGVHQPQHF
cdr3_nt: TGCGCCAGCAGTTTGACCGGGGGAGTCCATCAGCCCCAGCATTTT